Below, one T cell receptor beta chain is given with its context. CDR3 size: 16 residues. Germline assignment: CDR1 PRHDT and CDR2 FYEKMQ (reference sequence). V shed 5 bases, J shed 0 bases, and the junction held 7 bases outside the gene matches. This specimen belongs to a study of blood T cell repertoires in COVID-19. Profiling relied on immunoSEQ multiplex PCR, and the TCRdb table lists in-frame clones only, not all of them. The sample records over 150,000 clones, about 86% being singletons. This chain uses TRBV13 with TRBJ1-3, with 7 bases fitting TRBD1. The TCR comes from a man aged 45-65 years with active or convalescent COVID-19. The sample comprised peripheral blood. Written as DNA, the CDR3 is TGTGCCAGCAGCCTTACAGGGGCGACCTCTGGAAACACCATATATTTT. Its translation is CASSLTGATSGNTIYF.